This TCR beta chain was recorded in a study of shared clonotypes between healthy human individuals. As for the study in general: Each donor's CD4 naive and CD4 memory cells filled three plates apiece, CD8 naive two, and CD8 memory one. The study's findings and limits: Enrolling few donors narrowed the genetic and exposure-history diversity that was represented. It was expected that sequencing depth would affect clonotype sharing among donors.

In the study's own analysis: Junction-only immunoSEQ sequences carried no quality scores, so filtering differed. The assay was immunoSEQ multiplex PCR, and TCRdb's table has in-frame clones only and misses some. The V and J calls and the clone size are those of that table, but D and trimming were determined from the DNA. The table has some 1,400,000 clones, around 97% seen once. The count of this clone is one. Its antigen is still unknown. Other nucleotide sequences in the sample specify the same CDR3. The length of the CDR3 is 11 residues. The germline V gene has CDR1 SEHNR and CDR2 FQNEAQ (reference sequence). V dropped 6 bases and J dropped 3 bases, with 6 bases sitting between them.

This chain joins TRBV7-9 and TRBJ2-7; no clear D. The sample comprised naive CD4+ T cells sorted from blood. The subset denotes: CD45RA+ positively selected. This sequence was found in a man aged 25-40 years in good health. This CDR3 reads CASSPLYEQYF. CDR3 in DNA: TGTGCCAGCAGTCCTCTCTACGAGCAGTACTTC.